Below, 29 T cell receptor beta chains from the same sample are listed, as sequenced in a study of blood T cell repertoires in COVID-19. Sequenced by immunoSEQ multiplex PCR; TCRdb stores in-frame clones only, minus some. The repertoire holds about 97,000 clones, just under 85% seen once, with about a tenth in the top ten. The material sequenced was peripheral blood. These receptors were taken from a middle-aged man with active or convalescent COVID-19.

The rearrangement uses TRBV7-2 and TRBJ2-7; TRBD1 is a possible D gene (5 bases). Germline CDR1 and CDR2: SGHTA and FQGNSA. The V gene lost 0 bases and the J gene lost 4 bases, with 10 bases spanning the gap. There are 14 residues in the CDR3. The CDR3 protein is CASSLADSRYEQYF. CDR3 coding DNA: TGTGCCAGCAGCTTAGCTGACAGTAGGTACGAGCAGTACTTC.

In this sample, this clone turned up a few times. The chain combines TRBV10-1 with TRBJ2-1; D is unresolved. Trimming stripped 3 bases from V and 3 bases from J, with 6 bases between. The CDR3 extends over 13 amino acids. Per germline, CDR1 WNHNN and CDR2 SYGVQD (reference sequence). CDR3 in amino acids: CASSESNYNEQFF. CDR3 sequence (DNA): TGCGCCAGCAGTGAAAGCAACTACAATGAGCAGTTCTTC.

The V call is TRBV9, the J call TRBJ2-5; possible D gene TRBD1, 6 bases. Germline V gene sequence: CDR1 SGDLS, CDR2 YYNGEE. The CDR3 has 15 amino acids. The germline V and J ends were trimmed by 4 bases and 7 bases, with 20 bases remaining between them. CDR3 loop: CASSPQSQGGGTQYF. CDR3 bases: TGTGCCAGCAGCCCGCAATCACAGGGTGGCGGGACCCAGTACTTC.

The chain joins TRBV15 to TRBJ2-2; the D is unclear. Germline values: CDR1 LNHNV, CDR2 YYDKDF (reference sequence). V was pared by 3 bases and J by 6 bases, with 11 bases between. The CDR3 is 14 amino acids. CDR3 sequence: CATSSSLGSGELFF. The CDR3 nucleotides read TGTGCCACCAGCAGTTCCCTCGGTTCCGGGGAGCTGTTTTTT.

The V call is TRBV20-1, the J call TRBJ2-7; tentative D call: TRBD1 (6 bases). V lost 3 bases to trimming and J lost 2 bases, with 11 bases between them. The CDR3 is 13 amino acids. CDR1 and CDR2 (germline): DFQATT, SNEGSKA (reference sequence). The CDR3 nucleotides are TGCAGTGCTAGTGGACAGATTACCTACGAGCAGTACTTC. Protein sequence: CSASGQITYEQYF.

This chain uses TRBV6-5 with TRBJ1-2; 10 positions match TRBD1. The CDR3 is made up of 15 amino acids. Germline values: CDR1 MNHEY, CDR2 SVGAGI. V was clipped by 2 bases and J by 4 bases; unmatched bases: 4. The CDR3 nucleotides read TGTGCCAGCAGTTACCGGGACAGGGGAAGCTATGGCTACACCTTC. It yields the protein CASSYRDRGSYGYTF.

The V call is TRBV7-8, the J call TRBJ1-5; 7 bases are a match to TRBD1. The CDR3 length is 15 residues. Unmatched junction bases numbered 4, after V lost 4 bases and J lost 1 base. The germline CDR1 and CDR2 sequences are SGHVS and FQNEAQ. The CDR3 loop reads CASSSGQASNQPQHF. The CDR3 nucleotides are TGTGCCAGCAGCTCAGGACAGGCGAGCAATCAGCCCCAGCATTTT.

The chain carries TRBV5-6 and TRBJ2-7; the match to TRBD1 covers 7 bases. This CDR3 is built from 15 residues. J lost 6 bases, V lost 0 bases, and 9 bases had no gene match. The germline CDR1 and CDR2 sequences are SGHDT and YYEEEE. The CDR3 protein is CASSLGPGGRGEQYF. CDR3 in DNA: TGTGCCAGCAGCTTGGGGCCAGGGGGTCGGGGCGAGCAGTACTTC. Complete variable domain (other parts from reference TRBV5-6 and TRBJ2-7): DAGVTQSPTHLIKTRGQQVTLRCSPKSGHDTVSWYQQALGQGPQFIFQYYEEEERQRGNFPDRFSGHQFPNYSSELNVNALLLGDSALYLCASSLGPGGRGEQYFGPGTRLTVT.

This chain connects TRBV9 to TRBJ2-5, with D maybe TRBD2 (7 bases). Germline V lookup: CDR1 SGDLS, CDR2 YYNGEE. The CDR3 extends over 17 amino acids. Trimming removed 0 bases from V and 1 base from J, with 16 bases in between. The DNA of the CDR3 is TGTGCCAGCAGCGTAGGGGTTTTTAGGGGGGGCCAAGAGACCCAGTACTTC. It encodes CASSVGVFRGGQETQYF. The full variable domain, rest sourced from reference TRBV9 and TRBJ2-5, is DSGVTQTPKHLITATGQRVTLRCSPRSGDLSVYWYQQSLDQGLQFLIQYYNGEERAKGNILERFSAQQFPDLHSELNLSSLELGDSALYFCASSVGVFRGGQETQYFGPGTRLLVL.

The chain links TRBV18 to TRBJ2-3; a weak D match, TRBD1 (5 bases). The V end lost 0 bases, the J end lost 0 bases, and 10 bases lay between the germline ends. CDR3 size: 16 residues. Germline V gene data show CDR1 as KGHSH and CDR2 as LQKENI. This chain's CDR3 is CASSPPTRVSTDTQYF. The DNA of the CDR3 is TGTGCCAGCTCACCACCGACCAGGGTTAGCACAGATACGCAGTATTTT. Based on the CDR3 plus reference TRBV18 and TRBJ2-3, the full variable domain is NAGVMQNPRHLVRRRGQEARLRCSPMKGHSHVYWYRQLPEEGLKFMVYLQKENIIDESGMPKERFSAEFPKEGPSILRIQQVVRGDSAAYFCASSPPTRVSTDTQYFGPGTRLTVL.

The rearrangement links TRBV7-9 to TRBJ2-7; unclear D gene. Germline CDR1 reads SEHNR; CDR2 reads FQNEAQ (reference sequence). V dropped 0 bases and J dropped 4 bases, with 7 bases sitting between them. The CDR3 has 13 amino acids. CDR3 in DNA: TGTGCCAGCAGCTTAGCGGGCCAATACGAGCAGTACTTC. As protein: CASSLAGQYEQYF.

This chain joins TRBV27 and TRBJ1-2; D is unresolved. The V gene lost 5 bases and the J gene lost 1 base, with 14 bases spanning the gap. This CDR3 spans 15 amino acids. The germline V gene encodes CDR1 MNHEY and CDR2 SMNVEV (reference sequence). DNA of the CDR3: TGTGCCAGCAGTACTCGTCCCGTTCTTAACTATGGCTACACCTTC. It yields the protein CASSTRPVLNYGYTF.

The chain recombines TRBV5-4 with TRBJ2-1, with 10 bases fitting TRBD2. The CDR3 covers 16 residues. The V gene end was trimmed by 4 bases and the J gene end by 5 bases; junction bases not matched to a gene: 9. CDR1 SGHNT and CDR2 YYREEE come from the germline V gene (reference sequence). CDR3 in DNA: TGTGCCAGCAGCCTTCCAGCGGGGGGGAAGAACAATGAGCAGTTCTTC. Its protein is CASSLPAGGKNNEQFF. Supplemented by reference TRBV5-4 and TRBJ2-1, the full variable domain reads ETGVTQSPTHLIKTRGQQVTLRCSSQSGHNTVSWYQQALGQGPQFIFQYYREEENGRGNFPPRFSGLQFPNYSSELNVNALELDDSALYLCASSLPAGGKNNEQFFGPGTRLTVL.

The rearrangement links TRBV9 to TRBJ2-7; 13 bases map to TRBD2. Germline loops: CDR1 SGDLS, CDR2 YYNGEE. CDR3 length: 15 residues. With V trimmed by 4 bases and J by 4 bases, 5 bases remained unmatched. CDR3 DNA sequence: TGTGCCAGCAGCCCCGGGACTAGCGGGGTTTACGAGCAGTACTTC. The encoded protein is CASSPGTSGVYEQYF.

The chain couples TRBV7-6 to TRBJ2-2; TRBD1 matches 11 bases. Germline V gene sequence: CDR1 SGHVS, CDR2 FNYEAQ. The CDR3 consists of 16 residues. Losses at the gene ends were 5 bases for V and 7 bases for J; bases not matched to a gene: 9. Here the CDR3 reads CASSTRDRGYSGELFF. The CDR3 DNA sequence: TGTGCCAGCAGCACTCGGGACAGGGGGTACAGCGGGGAGCTGTTTTTT.

V usage is TRBV13 and J usage is TRBJ2-4; 9 bases map to TRBD1. In germline, CDR1 is PRHDT, CDR2 FYEKMQ (reference sequence). The junction had 10 bases not matched to a gene; V was cut back by 5 bases and J by 8 bases. The CDR3 is made up of 15 amino acids. CDR3 protein: CASSPTGTGRYIQYF. DNA for the CDR3: TGTGCCAGCAGCCCGACCGGGACAGGGCGATACATTCAGTACTTC.

This clone was seen once. The CDR3 DNA reads TGTGCCAGCAGCCCCCCCGGGGACTGGCTAAATTCACCCCTCCACTTT. Translating gives CASSPPGDWLNSPLHF. The genes are TRBV7-9 and TRBJ1-6; tentatively, D is TRBD1 (5 bases). The CDR3 runs 16 residues. V lost 5 bases to trimming and J lost 7 bases, with 18 bases between them. The germline CDR1 and CDR2 sequences are SEHNR and FQNEAQ (reference sequence).

This clone was found a few times. This chain joins TRBV18 and TRBJ1-1, with D uncertain. V was pared by 3 bases and J by 7 bases, with 6 bases between. Germline-derived CDR1 and CDR2 are KGHSH and LQKENI. The CDR3 runs 11 residues. CDR3 sequence: CASSPGDEAFF. The CDR3 region has the DNA TGTGCCAGCTCACCTGGAGATGAAGCTTTCTTT.

In its sample, this clone was seen once. This chain links TRBV10-3 with TRBJ2-1, with D possibly matching TRBD2 (7 bases). The CDR3 has 15 residues. In germline, CDR1 is ENHRY, CDR2 SYGVKD. V dropped 6 bases and J dropped 6 bases, with 18 bases sitting between them. CDR3 region: CAISGGPDQANEQFF. The DNA for the CDR3 is TGTGCCATCAGCGGGGGGCCCGATCAGGCCAATGAGCAGTTCTTC.

The chain uses TRBV19 and TRBJ1-1; 12 bases agree with TRBD1. Germline CDR1 reads LNHDA; CDR2 reads SQIVND (reference sequence). This CDR3 has 15 amino acids. Germline trimming cut 7 bases from V and 4 bases from J; bases unmatched to any gene: 7. The CDR3: CASTRGDRGPTEAFF. The CDR3 coding sequence is TGTGCCAGTACCCGGGGGGACAGGGGGCCCACTGAAGCTTTCTTT.

The rearrangement links TRBV7-2 to TRBJ2-5; D possibly corresponds to TRBD1 (6 bases). This CDR3 spans 15 amino acids. Germline assignment: CDR1 SGHTA and CDR2 FQGNSA. V was cut by 2 bases and J by 5 bases, with 15 bases left in between. For the CDR3, the DNA is TGTGCCAGCAGCTTATACCCACAGGGTGGTGAGACCCAGTACTTC. Its protein product is CASSLYPQGGETQYF.

The rearrangement joins TRBV2 to TRBJ2-5, with TRBD1 matching over 7 bases. V dropped 5 bases and J dropped 5; count of bases not matched to a gene: 8. Germline V gives CDR1 SNHLY, CDR2 FYNNEI. The CDR3 consists of 14 residues. CDR3 coding DNA: TGTGCCAGCAGTAACAGGGGTTTAGGGGAGACCCAGTACTTC. Encoded protein: CASSNRGLGETQYF.

V usage is TRBV7-9 and J usage is TRBJ1-4; D unresolved. There are 13 residues in the CDR3. Germline-derived CDR1 and CDR2 are SEHNR and FQNEAQ (reference sequence). Trimming took 5 bases from V and 8 from J, leaving 12 bases between them. In nucleotides, the CDR3 is TGTGCCAGCAGCCTAGTACTATTCGAAAAACTGTTTTTT. This gives the protein CASSLVLFEKLFF. The full variable domain, completed using reference TRBV7-9 and TRBJ1-4, is DTGVSQNPRHKITKRGQNVTFRCDPISEHNRLYWYRQTLGQGPEFLTYFQNEAQLEKSRLLSDRFSAERPKGSFSTLEIQRTEQGDSAMYLCASSLVLFEKLFFGSGTQLSVL.

The gene calls are TRBV27 and TRBJ1-6; 8 nucleotides align to TRBD1. V shed 2 bases, J shed 7 bases, and the junction held 7 bases outside the gene matches. Germline CDR1 is MNHEY and CDR2 is SMNVEV (reference sequence). CDR3 length equals 16 residues. The CDR3 is CASSLRQGSQNSPLHF. The CDR3 nucleotides are TGTGCCAGCAGTTTACGACAGGGGTCCCAAAATTCACCCCTCCACTTT.

The CDR3 here is CASSPNNRGGSTEAFF. The DNA of the CDR3 is TGTGCCAGCAGCCCTAACAACAGGGGAGGTAGCACTGAAGCTTTCTTT. The V call is TRBV14, the J call TRBJ1-1; 7 positions agree with TRBD1. This CDR3 comprises 16 residues. The germline gives CDR1 SGHDN, CDR2 FVKESK. Losses at the gene ends were 4 bases for V and 4 bases for J; bases not matched to a gene: 12.

The chain couples TRBV19 to TRBJ2-1, with 12 nucleotides matching TRBD2. V trimming: 0 bases; J trimming: 4 bases; junction bases outside the gene matches: 7. CDR3 length equals 18 residues. CDR1 and CDR2 from the germline V gene are LNHDA and SQIVND (reference sequence). The CDR3 nucleotides are TGTGCCAGTAGTATAGATGGGCCTAGCGGGGGGGCTTACAATGAGCAGTTCTTC. Its translation: CASSIDGPSGGAYNEQFF. Complete variable domain (other parts from reference TRBV19 and TRBJ2-1): DGGITQSPKYLFRKEGQNVTLSCEQNLNHDAMYWYRQDPGQGLRLIYYSQIVNDFQKGDIAEGYSVSREKKESFPLTVTSAQKNPTAFYLCASSIDGPSGGAYNEQFFGPGTRLTVL.

The DNA for the CDR3 is TGTGCCAGCAGCTTAGGACAGAATTGGGGCACTGAAGCTTTCTTT. It yields the protein CASSLGQNWGTEAFF. The chain uses TRBV7-8 and TRBJ1-1; perhaps TRBD1 as D (5 bases). CDR3 size: 15 residues. Germline loops: CDR1 SGHVS, CDR2 FQNEAQ. The V end was cut by 1 base, the J end by 4 bases, with 13 bases between.

V is TRBV7-3 and J is TRBJ2-1; no reliable D call. The CDR3 has 12 residues. The ends were cut back, 5 bases at V and 8 bases at J, with 10 bases in the middle. The germline CDR1 and CDR2 sequences are SGHTA and FQGTGA. The CDR3 sequence is CASSEVGDEQFF. CDR3 nucleotide sequence: TGTGCCAGCAGCGAGGTAGGAGATGAGCAGTTCTTC.

This sequence joins TRBV7-3 and TRBJ2-3; D is unresolved. Germline V gene data show CDR1 as SGHTA and CDR2 as FQGTGA. There are 15 residues in the CDR3. Trimming took off 6 bases at V and 0 bases at J, with 13 bases between the two ends. CDR3 nucleotide sequence: TGTGCCAGCAGTTCTCATGGGCCTAGCACAGATACGCAGTATTTT. Translating it yields CASSSHGPSTDTQYF.